This TCR beta chain originates from a study of blood T cell repertoires in COVID-19. Study context: Sites across the United States, Italy and Spain contributed samples from acute and convalescent COVID-19. In each case, the material was cDNA or gDNA derived from T cells, B-cell-depleted T cells, or PBMCs.

Authors' data handling: Amplification with reference gene primers provided the estimates of nucleated cell counts. Libraries were prepared by immunoSEQ multiplex PCR; TCRdb keeps only in-frame clonotypes and omits some of them. Clone size and the V and J calls come from that table; the DNA yielded D and trimming. The data hold roughly 150,000 clones, with roughly 88% observed a single time. Losses at the gene ends were 8 bases for V and 5 bases for J; bases not matched to a gene: 5. Germline V gene data show CDR1 as ENHRY and CDR2 as SYGVKD. This CDR3 is built from 14 residues. This TCR was recovered from a woman over 75 with active or convalescent COVID-19. The specimen was peripheral blood. This rearrangement joins TRBV10-3 to TRBJ2-1; 11 bases match TRBD1. The CDR3 sequence is CAIRGTGGNNEQFF. The DNA for the CDR3 is TGTGCCATCCGCGGGACAGGGGGGAACAATGAGCAGTTCTTC.